The sequence of this T cell receptor beta chain was determined in a study of cytomegalovirus exposure and HLA in healthy donors (TCRdb year 2017). Regarding the research as a whole: An earlier analysis of several hundred of the donors reported 250 to 300 Gb of sequence data and about 120 million unique TCR beta sequences obtained from around 190 million T cells. Approximately 330 gigabases of sequencing data and 70 million to 100 million unique TCR sequences made up an early release that covered 500 to 650 HLA-typed donors. The genetic ancestry cluster associated with self-reported Caucasian donors included roughly 84% of the approximately 430 genotyped donors. The study aimed to test whether cataloging public T cell receptors could reveal signatures of past pathogen exposure. The study used immunosequencing to profile the T cell repertoires of approximately 640 subjects and linked those repertoires to cytomegalovirus serostatus. Along with the roughly 610-subject first cohort, a separate validation cohort of over a hundred different subjects was used. To predict cytomegalovirus infection status, the study combined high-throughput TCR immunosequencing, statistical association of individual TCRs with disease status, and machine learning. To study patterns of TCR occurrence, a later analysis re-analyzed previously published TCR beta repertoires from 550 to 800 donors and added high-resolution HLA genotyping. Rather than drawing on any new phenotypic data, the later analysis identified candidate immune exposures from TCR beta sequences and the way those sequences occurred across donors. An earlier analysis of several hundred of the donors applied high-throughput TCR beta sequencing to assess whether each TCR beta V gene segment acted as functional or pseudogenic. Donor age, sex, ethnicity and CMV serostatus were compiled alongside the repertoire data. A later genetic analysis used genome-wide SNP genotypes for about 60% of the 666 donors, treating that subset as a discovery cohort. Every repertoire in the discovery cohort had been generated on one and the same sequencing platform. Both class I and class II loci were covered by HLA typing, at four-digit resolution. Typing coverage varied by locus: roughly 620-630 donors for A, B, C, DRB1 and DQB1; some 520 for DQA1; around 610 for DPA1; about 450 for DPB1. Four to six DR-DQ haplotypes were handled as single units for association and clustering, since linkage in the cohort was strong. Across 300 to 400 genotyped donors of the cohort, an average of about 240,000 unique TCR beta nucleotide sequences per donor were sequenced, and approximately 17% of those sequences were non-productive. Study-wide conclusions, independent of this receptor: A further reported finding was that TCR beta sequences accurately predicted the HLA-A and HLA-B alleles for most subjects in the first cohort. A cluster of highly shared sequence variants was judged likely to be a technical artifact of the sequencing pipeline. In a later analysis, HLA-associated TCR beta chains were found to be more clonally expanded and to have lower generation probabilities than equally common non-associated chains. Several of the top co-occurrence clusters appeared to be linked to parvovirus B19, influenza, CMV and Epstein-Barr virus, according to a later analysis. Assigning TCR associations to individual alleles was difficult when HLA alleles, especially DR and DQ, strongly co-occurred. Correlated functional status among segregating V segments might reflect linkage disequilibrium, but an unknown experimental factor could not be ruled out. According to a later analysis, most CMV-associated TCR beta chains appeared to be HLA-restricted, and the HLA associations seemed to be driven largely by CMV exposure. The cohort was sequenced for TCR beta chains only, and without alpha or paired-chain data the features that could be detected were limited. A later analysis associated 16,951 TCR beta sequences with specific HLA alleles at a false discovery rate of 0.05. Cytomegalovirus status was reported to be diagnosed by the classifier with high specificity and sensitivity in both the original and validation cohorts. In an earlier analysis of around 600 of the donors, most TCR beta V segments appeared in productive rearrangements about 87% or about 30% of the time, broadly matching IMGT annotations. According to a later analysis, TCR association rates differed among HLA loci, with DRB1 alleles showing the most associated TCRs and HLA-C alleles showing the fewest. Most TCR sequences were seen in very few donors, while some public TCRs were found in many individuals. Because counts were too low, seventeen rarely observed V segments, including chromosome 9 orphons, were excluded from the earlier analysis of a few hundred of the donors. The 87-base-pair reads could not distinguish some IMGT-functional V segments, including TRBV6-2 and TRBV6-3, so those segments were excluded. In vitro tests confirmed that a few of the cytomegalovirus-associated TCR beta chains recognize cytomegalovirus antigens. For the cohort, immune exposure information was limited to CMV serostatus. In a later genetic analysis, fewer N-insertions in productive TCRs were reported among donors in an Asian-associated ancestry cluster than the approximately 630-donor mean. The presence/absence analyses assumed that sequencing depth was roughly uniform across donors, and that assumption may not be true. It was suggested by the authors that the approach could potentially be generalized to other disease states and immunological phenotypes. HLA typing was unavailable for some donors at each locus, so association tests used only the typed subset. A later genetic analysis associated a missense DCLRE1C variant with V-gene and J-gene trimming of TCR beta chains, and an independent cohort replicated the association. The study listed approximately 160 TCR beta chains as associated with cytomegalovirus.

The cohort comprised approximately 700 healthy bone marrow donors. All cohort members were sampled while nominally healthy, although unrecorded immune exposures were likely present. The donor was CMV seropositive and belonged to the group of over 250 seropositive cohort members. Every donor gave a peripheral blood sample, and the peripheral blood mononuclear cells from that sample were used for TCR beta sequencing. The Qiagen DNeasy Blood Extraction Kit was used to extract genomic DNA from the blood cell samples. Note on this clone: Its antigen is not yet known. No qualities accompany the bases; no much larger clone lies one base away. Other DNA sequences in this specimen translate into the identical CDR3.

V loses 3 bases at its end and J loses 4 bases; junction bases beyond the gene matches: 0. CDR1 and CDR2 (SGHAT, FQNNGV) derive from the germline V gene. The CDR3 spans 13 residues, from the cysteine through the phenylalanine. This entry keeps only the CDR3 DNA: 39 bases, framed from base 1. Library preparation was by the immunoSEQ multiplex PCR assay. For the multiplex PCR, a mixture combining 60 forward primers for TCR Vbeta segments and 13 reverse primers for TCR Jbeta segments was used. A multiplex PCR assay on genomic DNA amplified the CDR3 region of rearranged TCR beta genes. Amplified TCR beta libraries were sequenced as 87-base-pair reads on the Illumina HiSeq System. Per the source publication's procedure: A later analysis tallied roughly 76 million unique TCR beta chains across the 550 to 850 repertoires, and around 9.9 million of those chains were shared by two or more donors. To remove PCR and sequencing errors, raw reads were error-corrected and collapsed into unique sequences using a nearest-neighbor algorithm that merged closely related sequences. V, D and J gene segments were assigned by aligning CDR3 sequences to IMGT reference sequences. For a sequence to be retained, a match of at least six nucleotides was required to both a V gene segment and a J gene segment. A rearrangement was called productive if the CDR3 had no stop codons and remained in frame with V and J, and every other rearrangement was called non-productive. CDR3 was defined according to IMGT convention as the region running from the second conserved V-encoded cysteine to the conserved J-encoded phenylalanine. The earlier analysis of some 550 of the donors excluded any sequence lacking an unambiguous match to a single V gene segment. In an earlier analysis of approximately 560 of the donors, a V segment was called functional when productive rearrangements were above 56.7%, and segregating when the standard deviation between donors exceeded 5%. To diagnose cytomegalovirus status from the catalog of TCR beta chain sequences, a statistical classification framework was built. In a later analysis, TCR nucleotide sequences were compared against IMGT/GENE-DB human TR gene sequences so that V and J genes could be assigned. In a later analysis, CDR3 sequences and most-parsimonious VDJ recombination scenarios were assigned using the TCRdist pipeline. In a later analysis, every TCR beta chain was defined by the combination of its CDR3 amino acid sequence and its V-gene family, and reads without a unique V-gene family were dropped. To address suspected cross-contamination and a sequencing artifact, a later analysis removed approximately 590 highly shared, low-generation-probability nucleotide sequences. For each public chain, a later analysis derived a clonal expansion index from normalized ranks of inferred template counts within each repertoire. A later analysis computed generation probabilities with a VDJ recombination model fitted to out-of-frame rearrangements, and checked the results against IGoR. In a later analysis, TCR-TCR, TCR-HLA and TCR-CMV co-occurrence was scored with hypergeometric tests, and a repertoire-size bias correction was applied to TCR pairs. A later analysis estimated false discovery rates by permuting HLA or CMV assignments 20 times. In a later analysis, co-occurring TCRs were grouped using DBSCAN, and TCRdist sequence similarity was added for clustering within HLA-allele-positive subsets. Repertoires with fewer than 30,000 or more than 120,000 public chains, plus five repertoires with anomalous nucleotide sharing, were excluded from co-occurrence clustering. TCRdb's version of the immuneACCESS table is confined to in-frame rearrangements and falls short of the full clone set. An unresolved V gene accounts for under half of the shortfall where checked; the remainder is of unknown origin. The V and J calls and clone size come from that table; D and trimming were worked out from the DNA. Here the sample has over 130,000 clones; around 79% occur a single time. The top ten constitute 6.3% of the sample.

Sequencing was performed on PBMCs. The sequence came from a man aged 45-60 years in good health and CMV-seropositive. Recombination joined TRBV11-2 with TRBJ2-1; TRBD1 matches 7 bases in the middle. The DNA sequence follows: TGTGCCAGCAGCTTGACAGGGTACAATGAGCAGTTCTTC. This is translated as CASSLTGYNEQFF.